What follows is one T cell receptor beta chain and its context. Its matching antigen is unknown. The data belong to a study of cytomegalovirus exposure and HLA in healthy donors. Overall study results and limits: The study listed 164 cytomegalovirus-associated TCR beta chains. Rare TCR sequences predominated, though certain public TCRs were found in many donors. Researchers reported that a few CMV-associated chains were confirmed in vitro as CMV antigen-specific. An analysis that came later showed most CMV-associated TCR beta chains appearing HLA-restricted.

Germline-derived CDR1 and CDR2 are LNHDA and SQIVND (reference sequence). This CDR3 region has 15 residues. V shed 4 bases, J shed 1 base, and the junction held 4 bases outside the gene matches. Primers included in the PCR were 60 Vbeta and 13 Jbeta primers. Profiling relied on immunoSEQ multiplex PCR, and the TCRdb table lists in-frame clones only, not all of them. This sample yields around 130,000 clones, of which 70% to 85% are seen a single time; about 2.9% belongs to the top ten. Input material: PBMCs. The sequence derives from a boy aged 2 to 10 in good health and CMV-seronegative. The chain joins TRBV19 to TRBJ2-3; 8 bases map to TRBD2. The CDR3 sequence: CASSNRAGGTDTQYF. DNA for the CDR3: TGTGCCAGTAGTAACCGAGCGGGAGGCACAGATACGCAGTATTTT.